The 23 T cell receptor beta chains in this list originate from one sample, sequenced in a study of response to subunit inactivated influenza vaccine. A single record per CDR3 protein comes from TCRdb applying MiXCR to the RT-PCR reads. Seen here are about 520,000 distinct CDR3 sequences, more than 7% observed once, and the top ten hold approximately 14%. The sequenced sample was PBMCs from blood, obtained around 2 years after vaccination. These receptor sequences come from a man aged 45-69 years who received an inactivated influenza vaccine.

On this clonotype: A much larger clone is a single base away; this may be a read error. The conserved closing phenylalanine or tryptophan is absent in this CDR3, likely reflecting a read error. The chain combines TRBV20-1 with TRBJ2-7; D may be TRBD1 or TRBD2 (5 bases each). The CDR3 is made up of 15 amino acids. Per germline, CDR1 DFQATT and CDR2 SNEGSKA (reference sequence). CDR3 sequence (DNA): TGCAGTGCAAGAGACGGGACCAGAAGCGTTTACGAGCAGTACTCC. Translation gives CSARDGTRSVYEQYS.

This clonotype was recorded a few times. The V call is TRBV7-2, the J call TRBJ2-2, with a weak D call TRBD1 (5 bases). Trimming shortened V by 1 base and J by 3 bases, and 9 bases separated the two germline ends. The CDR3 length is 15 residues. Germline-derived CDR1 and CDR2 are SGHTA and FQGNSA. In DNA form, the CDR3 reads TGTGCCAGCAGCTTAGACAGGAAATACACCGGGGAGCTGTTTTTT. Its translation is CASSLDRKYTGELFF.

A few counts support this clonotype. This chain links TRBV5-5 with TRBJ1-2; D is undetermined. The length of the CDR3 is 13 residues. Germline V gives CDR1 SGHKS, CDR2 YYEKEE (reference sequence). With 0 bases removed from V and 4 bases from J, the gap between germline ends came to 7 bases. The CDR3 DNA reads TGTGCCAGCAGCTTGGAACGGATCTATGGCTACACCTTC. As protein: CASSLERIYGYTF.

V gene TRBV7-9 combines with J gene TRBJ2-1, with TRBD2 matching over 8 bases. This CDR3 has 16 amino acids. The V gene's germline CDR1 is SEHNR and CDR2 FQNEAQ (reference sequence). Trimming took 5 bases from V and 5 from J; bases not matched to a gene: 11. The CDR3 is CASSAASGPGDNEQFF. DNA of the CDR3: TGTGCCAGCAGCGCAGCTAGCGGGCCCGGGGACAATGAGCAGTTCTTC.

The chain is built from TRBV12-3 or TRBV12-4 and TRBJ2-1; D remains ambiguous. CDR3 size: 15 residues. The V gene lost 5 bases and the J gene lost 2 bases, with 13 bases spanning the gap. CDR3 bases: TGTGCCAGCAGTCAAGATGGATACCCCTACAATGAGCAGTTCTTC. This encodes CASSQDGYPYNEQFF.

At least ten counts were recorded for this clonotype. The chain links TRBV12-3 or TRBV12-4 to TRBJ2-6, with D unresolved. Deletions cut 7 bases from V and 0 bases from J, with 7 bases between. The CDR3 is made up of 14 amino acids. CDR3 sequence reads: CASKPSSGANVLTF. The CDR3 nucleotides read TGTGCCAGCAAGCCTAGCTCTGGGGCCAACGTCCTGACTTTC.

This clonotype occurred many times. CDR3 sequence (DNA): TGTGCCATAAAAAACGGGCCCAACGTCCTGACTTTC. It codes for CAIKNGPNVLTF. This sequence joins TRBV19 and TRBJ2-6; D gene unclear. The V end lost 10 bases, the J end lost 8 bases, and 12 bases lay between the germline ends. This CDR3 spans 12 amino acids. The germline gives CDR1 LNHDA, CDR2 SQIVND (reference sequence).

The rearrangement uses TRBV9 and TRBJ1-2, with D hard to call. Germline loops: CDR1 SGDLS, CDR2 YYNGEE. The germline V and J ends were trimmed by 0 bases and 5 bases, with 11 bases remaining between them. This CDR3 is 14 amino acids long. CDR3 sequence reads: CASSVVSGDYGYTF. The CDR3 DNA follows: TGTGCCAGCAGCGTAGTGAGTGGGGATTATGGCTACACCTTC.

This clonotype was detected ten times or more. This chain connects TRBV20-1 to TRBJ2-7, with D unclear. The germline CDR1 and CDR2 sequences are DFQATT and SNEGSKA (reference sequence). This CDR3 has 14 residues. V lost 6 bases to trimming and J lost 0 bases, with 15 bases between them. The CDR3 coding sequence is TGCAGTGCCACTGGCCGCCCAGGCTCCTACGAGCAGTACTTC. It specifies CSATGRPGSYEQYF.

This clonotype was seen many times. The V call is TRBV6-2 or TRBV6-3, the J call TRBJ1-2; 7 nucleotides align to TRBD1. CDR3 length: 13 residues. Germline values: CDR1 MNHEY, CDR2 SVGEGT. Germline trimming cut 7 bases from V and 4 bases from J; bases unmatched to any gene: 6. CDR3 bases: TGTGCCAGCACCCGGGACAGTTCCTATGGCTACACCTTC. It specifies CASTRDSSYGYTF.

V and J are TRBV12-3 or TRBV12-4 and TRBJ2-1, with 8 bases lining up with TRBD1. V lost 2 bases to trimming and J lost 0 bases; unmatched junction nucleotides: 12. CDR3 size: 19 residues. Here the CDR3 reads CASSLYYQGAVHSYNEQFF. The CDR3 DNA follows: TGTGCCAGCAGTTTATATTATCAGGGGGCGGTACACTCCTACAATGAGCAGTTCTTC.

This clonotype was recorded many times. DNA for the CDR3: TGTGCCAGCAGCCCTCGGCGGACGGATACGCAGTATTTT. Protein: CASSPRRTDTQYF. J is TRBJ2-3 and V is TRBV5-4; D gene ambiguous. CDR3 length: 13 residues. V lost 4 bases, J lost 6 bases, and 12 bases lay in between. Germline CDR1 and CDR2: SGHNT and YYREEE (reference sequence).

Ten or more counts support this clonotype. V usage is TRBV7-2 and J usage is TRBJ2-1; 7 nucleotides line up with TRBD1. V dropped 5 bases and J dropped 10; count of bases not matched to a gene: 14. Germline V gene lookup returns CDR1 SGHTA and CDR2 FQGNSA. This CDR3 comprises 15 residues. CDR3 nucleotides: TGTGCCAGCAGCCCCTGGACAGGTGCCGAGGTCGAGCAGTTCTTC. Protein sequence: CASSPWTGAEVEQFF. The full variable domain, completed using reference TRBV7-2 and TRBJ2-1, is GAGVSQSPSNKVTEKGKDVELRCDPISGHTALYWYRQSLGQGLEFLIYFQGNSAPDKSGLPSDRFSAERTGGSVSTLTIQRTQQEDSAVYLCASSPWTGAEVEQFFGPGTRLTVL.

Many counts were recorded for this clonotype. V usage is TRBV11-2 and J usage is TRBJ2-5, with D uncertain. Germline V gives CDR1 SGHAT, CDR2 FQNNGV. The CDR3 extends over 13 amino acids. Trimming removed 3 bases at V and 0 bases at J, with 5 bases between. CDR3 amino acids: CASSFDNQETQYF. CDR3 sequence (DNA): TGTGCCAGCAGCTTCGACAACCAAGAGACCCAGTACTTC. Together with reference TRBV11-2 and TRBJ2-5, the CDR3 gives the full variable domain: EAGVAQSPRYKIIEKRQSVAFWCNPISGHATLYWYQQILGQGPKLLIQFQNNGVVDDSQLPKDRFSAERLKGVDSTLKIQPAKLEDSAVYLCASSFDNQETQYFGPGTRLLVL.

Points on this clonotype: Given a much more abundant clone one base away, this may be a read error. The chain has TRBV7-8 and TRBJ2-3; possible D gene TRBD2, 6 bases. The CDR3 runs 14 residues. CDR1 is SGHVS and CDR2 is FQNEAQ in the germline V gene. In nucleotides, the CDR3 is TGTGCCGGCAGCCGAGGACTGGGACTCAATACGCAGTATTTT. Residues: CAGSRGLGLNTQYF.

This clonotype was seen only a few times. The chain uses TRBV6-1 and TRBJ1-6; 8 bases fit TRBD1. The CDR3 has 16 amino acids. The germline CDR1 and CDR2 sequences are MNHNS and SASEGT. Trimming removed 6 bases from V and 9 bases from J; junction bases left unmatched: 13. In DNA, the CDR3 is TGTGCCAGCAGGCCCTCGGACAGGGTTCGGTTTTCACCCCTCCACTTT. Its translation is CASRPSDRVRFSPLHF.

V usage is TRBV27 and J usage is TRBJ2-7, with 9 bases that match TRBD1. This CDR3 has 14 residues. V trimming: 5 bases; J trimming: 3 bases; junction bases outside the gene matches: 5. CDR1 is MNHEY, CDR2 SMNVEV, per germline (reference sequence). CDR3 loop: CASSRDRANYEQYF. In DNA form, the CDR3 reads TGTGCCAGCAGTCGGGACAGGGCGAACTACGAGCAGTACTTC.

This clonotype was recorded a few times. The chain is built from TRBV6-1 and TRBJ2-2; tentatively, D is TRBD2 (5 bases). Trimming took off 7 bases at V and 8 bases at J, with 14 bases between the two ends. Germline V gene sequence: CDR1 MNHNS, CDR2 SASEGT. This CDR3 contains 13 residues. CDR3 bases: TGTGCCAGCACAAACCCGGGAACTGGGGAGCTGTTTTTT. Translation gives CASTNPGTGELFF.

The CDR3 loop is CASRTVGEQFF. In DNA form, the CDR3 reads TGCGCCAGCAGGACAGTCGGTGAGCAGTTCTTC. V usage is TRBV5-1 and J usage is TRBJ2-1, with D maybe TRBD1 (5 bases). V was cut by 5 bases and J by 9 bases, with 9 bases left in between. The CDR3 contains 11 residues. The germline CDR1 and CDR2 sequences are SGHRS and YFSETQ.

The genes are TRBV5-8 and TRBJ1-2; 8 nucleotides align to TRBD1. CDR1 and CDR2 from the germline V gene are SGHTS and YDEGEE. V lost 2 bases, J lost 4 bases, and 7 bases stayed unmatched. The CDR3 has 15 residues. The CDR3 loop is CASSLDRGSFYGYTF. In DNA, the CDR3 is TGTGCCAGCAGCTTAGACAGGGGATCATTCTATGGCTACACCTTC.

The rearrangement uses TRBV20-1 and TRBJ1-5; 9 bases map to TRBD1. Germline trimming cut 0 bases from V and 7 bases from J; bases unmatched to any gene: 7. This CDR3 is 15 amino acids long. Looked up from germline, CDR1 is DFQATT and CDR2 is SNEGSKA (reference sequence). The CDR3 is CSARDSGQGRQPQHF. For the CDR3, the DNA is TGCAGTGCTAGAGATTCGGGACAGGGACGGCAGCCCCAGCATTTT.

The chain recombines TRBV6-5 with TRBJ2-1; the match to TRBD1 covers 9 bases. Trimming removed 0 bases from V and 2 bases from J; junction bases left unmatched: 5. Germline loops: CDR1 MNHEY, CDR2 SVGAGI. The CDR3 is 17 amino acids. CDR3 loop: CASSYSAGTGTYNEQFF. The CDR3 region has the DNA TGTGCCAGCAGTTACTCGGCCGGGACAGGGACCTACAATGAGCAGTTCTTC.

This clonotype showed up just a few times. For the CDR3, the DNA is TGTGCCAGCAGTTTAGATGGACAGGGGGCCGGGGAGCTGTTTTTT. It is translated as CASSLDGQGAGELFF. The V gene is TRBV12-3 or TRBV12-4, the J gene TRBJ2-2; 10 positions match TRBD1. Trimming took 1 base from V and 6 from J; bases not matched to a gene: 2. The CDR3 has 15 residues.